This TCR beta chain was sequenced in a study of T cells after posttransplantation cyclophosphamide. Only in-frame clones appear in the TCRdb table, and some are missing; sequencing was by immunoSEQ multiplex PCR. This table has 9,800 or so clones, roughly 90% appearing once. This clone was seen only once. Germline values: CDR1 SGHRS, CDR2 YFSETQ. The length of the CDR3 is 15 residues. Trimming at V came to 2 bases and at J to 3 bases, leaving 5 bases not matched to a gene. Controls had myeloablative marrow grafts with methotrexate and calcineurin inhibitor, sampled at 1 year. This sequence originates from a male patient between 45 and 60 years old who received an allogeneic stem cell transplant from an unrelated donor, was CMV-positive, and had chronic GVHD only. These T cells may partly come from the graft donor. The chain couples TRBV5-1 to TRBJ2-5; 9 bases agree with TRBD2. This material consisted of PBMCs, taken about 67 weeks after allogeneic stem cell transplant with calcineurin inhibitor and methotrexate. The CDR3 DNA reads TGCGCCAGCAGCTTCAGTAGCGGGGGTGAAGAGACCCAGTACTTC. Translating it yields CASSFSSGGEETQYF.